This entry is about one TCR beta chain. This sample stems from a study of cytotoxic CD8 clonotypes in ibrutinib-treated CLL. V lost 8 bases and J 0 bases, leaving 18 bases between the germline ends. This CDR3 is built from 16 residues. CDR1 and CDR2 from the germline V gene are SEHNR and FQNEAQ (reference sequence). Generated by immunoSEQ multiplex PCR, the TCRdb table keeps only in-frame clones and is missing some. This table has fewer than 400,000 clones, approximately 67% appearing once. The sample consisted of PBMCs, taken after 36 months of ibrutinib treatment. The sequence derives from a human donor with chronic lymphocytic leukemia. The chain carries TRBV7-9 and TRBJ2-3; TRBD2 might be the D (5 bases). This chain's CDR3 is CASGPAGRRSTDTQYF. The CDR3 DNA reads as TGTGCCAGCGGGCCAGCTGGGAGAAGGAGCACAGATACGCAGTATTTT.